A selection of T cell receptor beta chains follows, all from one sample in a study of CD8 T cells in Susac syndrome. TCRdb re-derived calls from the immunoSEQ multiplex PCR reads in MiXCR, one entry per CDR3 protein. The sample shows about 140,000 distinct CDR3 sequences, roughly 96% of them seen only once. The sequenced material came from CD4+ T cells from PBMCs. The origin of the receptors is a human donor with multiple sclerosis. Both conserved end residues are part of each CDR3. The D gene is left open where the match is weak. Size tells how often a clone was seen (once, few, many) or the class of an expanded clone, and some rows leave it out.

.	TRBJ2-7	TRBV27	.	CASSLVPTGLAYEQYF	TGTGCCAGCAGTTTAGTCCCCACAGGGCTAGCCTACGAGCAGTACTTC
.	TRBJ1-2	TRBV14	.	CASSPRPDYGYTF	TGTGCCAGCAGCCCTCGACCCGACTATGGCTACACCTTC
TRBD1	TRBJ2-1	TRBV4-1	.	CASSQDGQGLSKQFF	TGCGCCAGCAGCCAAGACGGACAGGGGTTGTCGAAGCAGTTCTTC
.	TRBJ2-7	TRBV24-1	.	CATSDAGTDRPYEQYF	TGTGCCACCAGTGACGCCGGGACTGATAGGCCCTACGAGCAGTACTTC
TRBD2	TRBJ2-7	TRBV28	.	CASSPLAGEYEQYF	TGTGCCAGCAGCCCACTAGCGGGAGAGTACGAGCAGTACTTC
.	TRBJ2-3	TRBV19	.	CASRERGGSDTQYF	TGTGCCAGTCGTGAAAGGGGGGGGTCGGATACGCAGTATTTT
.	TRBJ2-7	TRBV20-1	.	CSASGSRGAGARKYF	TGCAGTGCTAGTGGGTCCAGGGGGGCAGGAGCGCGAAAGTACTTC
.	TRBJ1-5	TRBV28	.	CASSSPGAGNQPQHF	TGTGCCAGCAGTTCCCCAGGGGCGGGCAATCAGCCCCAGCATTTT
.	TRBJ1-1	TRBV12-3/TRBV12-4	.	CATSTNTEAFF	TGTGCCACCTCGACGAACACTGAAGCTTTCTTT
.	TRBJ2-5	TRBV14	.	CASSQDFSQETQYF	TGTGCCAGCAGCCAAGACTTTTCCCAAGAGACCCAGTACTTC
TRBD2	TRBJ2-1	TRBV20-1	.	CSASLTSGRTQFF	TGCAGTGCTAGCCTGACTAGCGGGAGGACGCAGTTCTTC
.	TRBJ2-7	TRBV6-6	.	CASASRVSYEQYF	TGTGCCAGCGCTAGCCGCGTTTCCTACGAGCAGTACTTC
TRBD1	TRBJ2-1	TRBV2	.	CASRPGTANEQFF	TGTGCCAGCAGACCGGGGACAGCTAATGAGCAGTTCTTC
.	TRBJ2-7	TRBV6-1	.	CASSEVGGGPYEQYF	TGTGCCAGCAGTGAAGTGGGAGGGGGACCCTACGAGCAGTACTTC
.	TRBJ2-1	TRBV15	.	CATSRDRDDRVNEQFF	TGTGCCACCAGCAGAGACCGGGACGATAGGGTAAATGAGCAGTTCTTC
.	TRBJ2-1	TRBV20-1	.	CSARDGRYEQFF	TGCAGTGCTAGAGATGGCCGTTATGAGCAGTTCTTC
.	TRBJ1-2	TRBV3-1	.	CASSSWVGNGYTF	TGTGCCAGCAGCTCGTGGGTAGGGAATGGCTACACCTTC
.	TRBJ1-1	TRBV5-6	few	CASSFAGREAFF	TGTGCCAGCAGCTTTGCAGGAAGAGAAGCTTTCTTT
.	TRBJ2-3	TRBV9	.	CASSVATMDTQYF	TGTGCCAGCAGCGTAGCTACGATGGATACGCAGTATTTT
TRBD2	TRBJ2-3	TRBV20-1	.	CSARDSEVAGLADTQYF	TGCAGTGCTAGAGATTCGGAGGTAGCGGGGTTGGCAGATACGCAGTATTTT
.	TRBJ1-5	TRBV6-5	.	CASSYSRQSNQPQHF	TGTGCCAGCAGTTACTCCCGGCAGAGCAATCAGCCCCAGCATTTT
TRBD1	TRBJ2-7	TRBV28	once	CASSPITGGLSYEQYF	TGTGCCAGCAGTCCGATTACAGGGGGTCTATCCTACGAGCAGTACTTC
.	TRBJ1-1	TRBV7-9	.	CASSPNKNTEAFF	TGTGCCAGCAGCCCAAACAAGAACACTGAAGCTTTCTTT
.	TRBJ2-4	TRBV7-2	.	CASSLSSGAGGNIQYF	TGTGCCAGCAGCTTATCGTCGGGGGCAGGCGGGAACATTCAGTACTTC